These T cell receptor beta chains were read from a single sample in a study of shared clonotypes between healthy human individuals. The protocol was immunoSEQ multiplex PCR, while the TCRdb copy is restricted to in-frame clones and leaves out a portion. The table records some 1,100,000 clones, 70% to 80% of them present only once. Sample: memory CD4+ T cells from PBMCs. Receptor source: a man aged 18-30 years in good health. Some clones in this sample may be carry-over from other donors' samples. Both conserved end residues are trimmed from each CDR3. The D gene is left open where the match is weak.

CDR3 protein: ASSLGGLATPYNEQF
V gene: TRBV19
J gene: TRBJ2-1
D gene: TRBD2

CDR3 protein: ASSSAGSTSYEQY
V gene: TRBV5-1
J gene: TRBJ2-7
D gene: -

CDR3 protein: ASFEEGIYGYT
V gene: TRBV28
J gene: TRBJ1-2
D gene: -

CDR3 protein: ASSKSGSGTDTQY
V gene: TRBV7-7
J gene: TRBJ2-3
D gene: TRBD2

CDR3 protein: ASSLRLAGGTDTQY
V gene: TRBV5-1
J gene: TRBJ2-3
D gene: TRBD2

CDR3 protein: ASRLRGRGTEAF
V gene: TRBV6-5
J gene: TRBJ1-1
D gene: TRBD1

CDR3 protein: ASSLVGSGLSTDTQY
V gene: TRBV7-2
J gene: TRBJ2-3
D gene: -

CDR3 protein: ASSESGSQRETQY
V gene: TRBV10-1
J gene: TRBJ2-5
D gene: -

CDR3 protein: ASSLSGTGTNEQF
V gene: TRBV5-4
J gene: TRBJ2-1
D gene: TRBD1

CDR3 protein: ASRGTSVYNEQF
V gene: TRBV5-1
J gene: TRBJ2-1
D gene: TRBD2

CDR3 protein: ASSPRQGSYNEQF
V gene: TRBV5-1
J gene: TRBJ2-1
D gene: TRBD1

CDR3 protein: ASSPALVAGGAGELF
V gene: TRBV18
J gene: TRBJ2-2
D gene: TRBD2

CDR3 protein: ASSPDSNYGYT
V gene: TRBV7-3
J gene: TRBJ1-2
D gene: -

CDR3 protein: ASSEGASGRLDTQY
V gene: TRBV18
J gene: TRBJ2-3
D gene: -

CDR3 protein: ASRNRVAYEQY
V gene: TRBV6-6
J gene: TRBJ2-7
D gene: -

CDR3 protein: ASRGDRGTDTQY
V gene: TRBV5-1
J gene: TRBJ2-3
D gene: -

CDR3 protein: ASSEREARTNEQF
V gene: TRBV10-2
J gene: TRBJ2-1
D gene: TRBD2

CDR3 protein: ASSLDSNQPQH
V gene: TRBV11-2
J gene: TRBJ1-5
D gene: -

CDR3 protein: ASSRTSGTYNEQF
V gene: TRBV9
J gene: TRBJ2-1
D gene: TRBD2

CDR3 protein: ASSLSPNTGELF
V gene: TRBV5-6
J gene: TRBJ2-2
D gene: -

CDR3 protein: ASCQGQGFDEKLF
V gene: TRBV19
J gene: TRBJ1-4
D gene: TRBD1

CDR3 protein: ASTLDTPGQF
V gene: TRBV2
J gene: TRBJ2-1
D gene: -

CDR3 protein: ASSLWALRDEQY
V gene: TRBV28
J gene: TRBJ2-7
D gene: -

CDR3 protein: ASRGQGPLYGYT
V gene: TRBV28
J gene: TRBJ1-2
D gene: TRBD1

CDR3 protein: ASSRETSTYEQY
V gene: TRBV9
J gene: TRBJ2-7
D gene: -

CDR3 protein: ASSLDRVLYEQY
V gene: TRBV7-8
J gene: TRBJ2-7
D gene: TRBD1

CDR3 protein: ASTTTGTGGRKEKLF
V gene: TRBV28
J gene: TRBJ1-4
D gene: TRBD1

CDR3 protein: SVPAGGTGRFTVYGYT
V gene: TRBV29-1
J gene: TRBJ1-2
D gene: TRBD1

CDR3 protein: AIKGQGNQPQH
V gene: TRBV10-3
J gene: TRBJ1-5
D gene: TRBD1

CDR3 protein: ASSLQAMSEQY
V gene: TRBV11-2
J gene: TRBJ2-7
D gene: -

CDR3 protein: ASSLIPGQRSYEQY
V gene: TRBV5-5
J gene: TRBJ2-7
D gene: TRBD1

CDR3 protein: ASRAGTGFHEQF
V gene: TRBV28
J gene: TRBJ2-1
D gene: TRBD1

CDR3 protein: AWSYGQGGRETQY
V gene: TRBV30
J gene: TRBJ2-5
D gene: TRBD1

CDR3 protein: ASTEGQRQETQY
V gene: TRBV6-1
J gene: TRBJ2-5
D gene: -

CDR3 protein: ASSVVGTAY
V gene: TRBV2
J gene: TRBJ2-7
D gene: TRBD1

CDR3 protein: ATGLAGGNEQF
V gene: TRBV19
J gene: TRBJ2-1
D gene: TRBD2

CDR3 protein: ASTAHSGLSSEAF
V gene: TRBV6-5
J gene: TRBJ1-1
D gene: -

CDR3 protein: ASSFKWGRKDTEAF
V gene: TRBV28
J gene: TRBJ1-1
D gene: -

CDR3 protein: SSSAAPETQY
V gene: TRBV29-1
J gene: TRBJ2-5
D gene: -

CDR3 protein: ASSFQPSTDTQY
V gene: TRBV7-2
J gene: TRBJ2-3
D gene: -

CDR3 protein: ARVPGQGAYEQY
V gene: TRBV7-2
J gene: TRBJ2-7
D gene: TRBD1

CDR3 protein: ASHRAAGNTIY
V gene: TRBV6-1
J gene: TRBJ1-3
D gene: -

CDR3 protein: ASRSPGQGYEQY
V gene: TRBV5-1
J gene: TRBJ2-7
D gene: TRBD1

CDR3 protein: ASSQSRGTANTGELF
V gene: TRBV4-2
J gene: TRBJ2-2
D gene: TRBD1

CDR3 protein: ASSLGWDRYEQY
V gene: TRBV5-6
J gene: TRBJ2-7
D gene: -

CDR3 protein: ASGRDYEQY
V gene: TRBV2
J gene: TRBJ2-7
D gene: TRBD2

CDR3 protein: ASSRTGDAEQY
V gene: TRBV27
J gene: TRBJ2-7
D gene: -

CDR3 protein: ATSGVKGTGELF
V gene: TRBV15
J gene: TRBJ2-2
D gene: -

CDR3 protein: ATSTTSPSTDTQY
V gene: TRBV15
J gene: TRBJ2-3
D gene: -

CDR3 protein: ASSEGFYRDYRETEQF
V gene: TRBV4-3
J gene: TRBJ2-1
D gene: TRBD2